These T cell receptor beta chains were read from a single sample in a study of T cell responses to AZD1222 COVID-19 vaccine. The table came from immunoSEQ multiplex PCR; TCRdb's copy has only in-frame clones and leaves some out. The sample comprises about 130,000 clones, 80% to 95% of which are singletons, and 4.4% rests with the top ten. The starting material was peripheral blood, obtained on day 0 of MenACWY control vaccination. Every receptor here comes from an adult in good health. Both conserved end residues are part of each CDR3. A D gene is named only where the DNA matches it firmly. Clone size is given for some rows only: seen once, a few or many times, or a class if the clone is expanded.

CASSPRSQGPTGELFF,TGTGCCAGCTCACCACGGTCCCAGGGCCCCACCGGGGAGCTGTTTTTT,TRBV18,TRBJ2-2,.,.
CASSSSGRMGDEQFF,TGTGCCAGTAGTTCTAGCGGGAGGATGGGTGATGAGCAGTTCTTC,TRBV19,TRBJ2-1,.,TRBD2
CASSLSRTVNTGELFF,TGTGCCAGCAGTTTATCTAGGACAGTGAACACCGGGGAGCTGTTTTTT,TRBV27,TRBJ2-2,.,.
CASSLIGVPSRSYTGELFF,TGTGCCAGCAGTTTAATAGGGGTGCCTAGTAGAAGCTACACCGGGGAGCTGTTTTTT,TRBV27,TRBJ2-2,.,.
CASTFAGDTEAFF,TGTGCCAGCACGTTTGCAGGGGACACTGAAGCTTTCTTT,TRBV6-5,TRBJ1-1,.,.
CASSAQGADYGYTF,TGCGCCAGCAGCGCACAGGGGGCCGACTATGGCTACACCTTC,TRBV5-1,TRBJ1-2,.,TRBD1
CASSFRQGATGAEAFF,TGTGCCAGCAGTTTCAGGCAGGGGGCGACGGGCGCGGAAGCTTTCTTT,TRBV2,TRBJ1-1,once,TRBD1
CASSQTGAGNTIYF,TGCGCCAGCAGCCAAACAGGGGCTGGAAACACCATATATTTT,TRBV5-1,TRBJ1-3,.,TRBD1
CASSGPGGYGYTF,TGTGCCAGCAGCGGGCCTGGGGGGTATGGCTACACCTTC,TRBV9,TRBJ1-2,.,.
CASSLSGLGGNTIYF,TGTGCCAGCAGCTTATCAGGGTTAGGAGGAAACACCATATATTTT,TRBV28,TRBJ1-3,.,.
CASSHAGSRSEQFF,TGCGCCAGCAGCCATGCAGGGTCCAGGAGTGAGCAGTTCTTC,TRBV4-3,TRBJ2-1,.,.
CASSQDSGVGEKLFF,TGCGCCAGCAGCCAAGATTCTGGCGTTGGGGAAAAACTGTTTTTT,TRBV4-1,TRBJ1-4,once,.
CASSHDRVGEKLFF,TGTGCCAGCTCCCACGACAGGGTGGGTGAAAAACTGTTTTTT,TRBV18,TRBJ1-4,.,TRBD1
CASSPGLLYSNQPQHF,TGTGCCAGTAGTCCCGGGCTCCTATATAGCAATCAGCCCCAGCATTTT,TRBV19,TRBJ1-5,.,.
CASRGTDRTNTEAFF,TGTGCCAGCAGGGGGACGGACAGGACGAACACTGAAGCTTTCTTT,TRBV6-5,TRBJ1-1,.,TRBD1
CASISRDITGELFF,TGTGCCAGCATCTCCAGGGATATCACCGGGGAGCTGTTTTTT,TRBV28,TRBJ2-2,.,.
CASSPKTGGTVSGQETQYF,TGTGCCAGCAGCCCTAAGACAGGGGGTACTGTGAGCGGACAAGAGACCCAGTACTTC,TRBV21-1,TRBJ2-5,.,.